This TCR beta chain was sequenced during a study of shared clonotypes between healthy human individuals. Profiled with immunoSEQ multiplex PCR; TCRdb holds only in-frame clones, not every one. In the table there are about 1.1 million clones, around three quarters of which are singletons. The trim removed 4 bases at V and 12 bases at J, leaving 5 bases unmatched. Germline V gene data show CDR1 as SGHTA and CDR2 as FQGNSA. The CDR3 consists of 14 residues. The source of this sequence is a young man in good health. Some clones in this sample may be carry-over from other donors' samples. The sample consisted of memory CD4+ T cells from PBMCs. Subset reported: CD45RA-negative fraction. The chain links TRBV7-2 to TRBJ2-1; 14 nucleotides match TRBD2. CDR3 protein: CASSSGTSGSGQFF. Here the CDR3 DNA reads TGTGCCAGCAGCTCCGGGACTAGCGGGAGTGGGCAGTTCTTC.